The 31 T cell receptor beta chains reported below all come from one sample, sequenced in a study of cytomegalovirus exposure and HLA in healthy donors. This PCR relied on a set of 60 Vbeta primers and 13 Jbeta primers. TCRdb's copy holds only in-frame clones and misses some; the assay was immunoSEQ multiplex PCR. The profile covers about 200,000 clones, with 82% appearing a single time and approximately 0.098% taken by the ten largest. Sequenced material: PBMCs. These receptors originate from a boy aged 2 to 10 in good health and CMV-seronegative.

The chain has TRBV19 and TRBJ1-2; D remains ambiguous. Germline loops: CDR1 LNHDA, CDR2 SQIVND (reference sequence). The CDR3 spans 16 residues. V was trimmed by 2 bases and J by 5 bases, leaving 18 bases between them. CDR3 DNA: TGTGCCAGTAGTATAAGGTTTAGTGTCGGGGTGTATGGCTACACCTTC. Translation gives CASSIRFSVGVYGYTF. Looking up the rest from reference TRBV19 and TRBJ1-2 gives the full variable domain: DGGITQSPKYLFRKEGQNVTLSCEQNLNHDAMYWYRQDPGQGLRLIYYSQIVNDFQKGDIAEGYSVSREKKESFPLTVTSAQKNPTAFYLCASSIRFSVGVYGYTFGSGTRLTVV.

This clone was picked up a small number of times. The chain is built from TRBV5-4 and TRBJ2-7, with D maybe TRBD2 (6 bases). The CDR3 covers 13 residues. Trimming left V 3 bases short and J 2 bases short, with 9 bases between. CDR1 is SGHNT, CDR2 YYREEE, per germline (reference sequence). As DNA, the CDR3 is TGTGCCAGCAGCTCCCGCGGGGCCTACGAGCAGTACTTC. It is translated as CASSSRGAYEQYF.

J is TRBJ2-4 and V is TRBV6-5; perhaps TRBD1 as D (6 bases). Trimming took off 6 bases at V and 4 bases at J, with 13 bases between the two ends. Germline CDR1 and CDR2: MNHEY and SVGAGI. The CDR3 covers 14 residues. The DNA of the CDR3 is TGTGCCAGCAGCACAGACAGGCCTAAAAACATTCAGTACTTC. Its translation is CASSTDRPKNIQYF.

This chain uses TRBV9 with TRBJ1-1; D uncertain. The CDR3 has 16 amino acids. V was shortened by 4 bases and J by 0 bases, with 16 bases between the two germline ends. Germline V gives CDR1 SGDLS, CDR2 YYNGEE. The CDR3 is CASSSYSGLLNTEAFF. CDR3 sequence (DNA): TGTGCCAGCAGCTCATACAGCGGTTTACTGAACACTGAAGCTTTCTTT.

The rearrangement uses TRBV28 and TRBJ2-5; 8 nucleotides align to TRBD1. Germline-derived CDR1 and CDR2 are MDHEN and SYDVKM. V was clipped by 6 bases and J by 3 bases; unmatched bases: 9. The CDR3 extends over 15 amino acids. CDR3 DNA sequence: TGTGCCAGCAGCCGGGATCAGGGGGCGAAAGAGACCCAGTACTTC. As protein: CASSRDQGAKETQYF.

This sequence joins TRBV5-1 and TRBJ1-1, with TRBD1 identical over 7 bases. After removal of 6 bases from V and 8 bases from J, the junction contained 16 bases not matched to a gene. Germline lookup yields CDR1 SGHRS and CDR2 YFSETQ. This CDR3 is built from 15 residues. Here the CDR3 reads CASTRGGEGGTEAFF. The CDR3 DNA sequence: TGCGCCAGCACTAGAGGCGGGGAAGGGGGCACCGAAGCTTTCTTT.

This clone was detected once. This chain links TRBV5-6 with TRBJ1-1; 7 bases fit TRBD1. Germline V CDR1 and CDR2: SGHDT, YYEEEE. J was trimmed by 5 bases and V by 4 bases; bases with no gene match: 14. The CDR3 length is 16 residues. The CDR3 DNA is TGTGCCAGCAGCCCGACAGGGTGGCGGTATCGAACTGAAGCTTTCTTT. Its protein product is CASSPTGWRYRTEAFF.

The rearrangement joins TRBV4-3 to TRBJ2-5; D may be TRBD1 (5 bases). The CDR3 loop spans 14 amino acids. Germline assignment: CDR1 LGHNA and CDR2 YSLEER. Trimming removed 0 bases from V and 1 base from J, with 6 bases in between. CDR3 coding DNA: TGCGCCAGCAGCCAAGATGGGGCCCAAGAGACCCAGTACTTC. This translates into CASSQDGAQETQYF.

This chain joins TRBV7-8 and TRBJ1-5; TRBD1 might be the D (6 bases). The CDR3 is made up of 17 amino acids. Germline CDR1 is SGHVS and CDR2 is FQNEAQ. Between the trimmed V and J ends, which lost 0 bases and 2 bases, there was a span of 14 bases. The CDR3, as DNA: TGTGCCAGCAGCTTAGCGCTCGGGGGGCTAGGCAATCAGCCCCAGCATTTT. It encodes CASSLALGGLGNQPQHF.

The J gene is TRBJ2-7, the V gene TRBV6-5, with unresolved D. V dropped 2 bases and J dropped 6 bases, with 14 bases sitting between them. The CDR3 covers 14 residues. The V gene's germline CDR1 is MNHEY and CDR2 SVGAGI. CDR3 sequence reads: CASSYTGLEGEQYF. CDR3 bases: TGTGCCAGCAGTTACACGGGTCTGGAAGGCGAGCAGTACTTC.

The V gene is TRBV21-1, the J gene TRBJ1-4; TRBD1 reflects the table's D call only, with no check against the DNA. TRBV21-1 is reported as a pseudogene. This CDR3 is built from 21 residues. The CDR3 nucleotides read TGTGCCAGCAGCATCCGACTTCCGGGACAGGGGGGTCAGGCAACTAATGAAAAACTGTTTTTT. Protein: CASSIRLPGQGGQATNEKLFF.

This rearrangement joins TRBV12-2 to TRBJ2-5; the listed D gene, TRBD1, was not tested against the DNA. TRBV12-2 is described as a pseudogene. This CDR3 is 15 amino acids long. The CDR3 region is CASRPGQGRGKTQYF. The CDR3 nucleotides are TGTGCAAGTCGCCCGGGACAGGGTAGGGGAAAGACCCAGTACTTC.

The CDR3 spells CASSSGARVNTEAFF. CDR3 DNA sequence: TGTGCCAGCAGTTCTGGTGCCAGGGTGAACACTGAAGCTTTCTTT. The chain links TRBV27 to TRBJ1-1, with D perhaps TRBD1 (5 bases). Per the germline V gene, CDR1 is MNHEY and CDR2 is SMNVEV (reference sequence). Trimming shortened V by 4 bases and J by 0 bases, and 12 bases separated the two germline ends. The CDR3 totals 15 residues.

This chain connects TRBV6-5 to TRBJ2-1; unclear D gene. CDR1 and CDR2 (germline): MNHEY, SVGAGI. The V and J ends lost 5 bases and 6 bases respectively, with 5 bases between them. CDR3 length: 11 residues. The CDR3 DNA reads as TGTGCCAGCAGTCACGGCAATGAGCAGTTCTTC. It yields the protein CASSHGNEQFF.

V usage is TRBV10-3 and J usage is TRBJ1-1; D call uncertain. This CDR3 is built from 12 residues. Per germline, CDR1 ENHRY and CDR2 SYGVKD. The V end was cut by 8 bases, the J end by 6 bases, with 13 bases between. CDR3 region: CAIGTGSSEAFF. The CDR3 DNA sequence: TGTGCCATCGGTACGGGTTCGTCTGAAGCTTTCTTT.

The chain is built from TRBV5-4 and TRBJ2-1; D is uncertain. Germline V CDR1 and CDR2: SGHNT, YYREEE (reference sequence). V lost 5 bases and J 6 bases, leaving 18 bases between the germline ends. This CDR3 region has 15 residues. In DNA form, the CDR3 reads TGTGCCAGCAGGGGTAGCCGGTCGACCCCCAATGAGCAGTTCTTC. Translating gives CASRGSRSTPNEQFF. Full variable domain (outside the CDR3, taken from reference TRBV5-4 and TRBJ2-1): ETGVTQSPTHLIKTRGQQVTLRCSSQSGHNTVSWYQQALGQGPQFIFQYYREEENGRGNFPPRFSGLQFPNYSSELNVNALELDDSALYLCASRGSRSTPNEQFFGPGTRLTVL.

The V gene is TRBV9, the J gene TRBJ1-1, with D possibly being TRBD1 (5 bases). CDR1 SGDLS and CDR2 YYNGEE come from the germline V gene. V shed 5 bases and J shed 0 bases, with 11 bases lying between them. This CDR3 comprises 14 residues. CDR3 sequence (DNA): TGTGCCAGCAGAGGGGCCAGGATGAACACTGAAGCTTTCTTT. Protein product: CASRGARMNTEAFF.

This chain links TRBV6-1 with TRBJ2-7, with TRBD1 matching 10 bases. Germline CDR1 is MNHNS and CDR2 is SASEGT. V dropped 8 bases and J dropped 5; count of bases not matched to a gene: 6. The CDR3 consists of 13 residues. This chain's CDR3 is CASLGDRGDEQYF. CDR3 DNA sequence: TGTGCCAGCCTTGGGGACAGGGGTGACGAGCAGTACTTC.

The chain is built from TRBV7-8 and TRBJ2-1; maybe TRBD2 (7 bases). The germline CDR1 and CDR2 sequences are SGHVS and FQNEAQ. Trimming took 4 bases from V and 4 from J, leaving 20 bases between them. This CDR3 region has 17 residues. In DNA, the CDR3 is TGTGCCAGCAGCTCCCTTACACGGGGGGCCTTGTACAATGAGCAGTTCTTC. This encodes CASSSLTRGALYNEQFF.

The chain combines TRBV20-1 with TRBJ2-3; no definite D call. The germline V and J ends were trimmed by 5 bases and 6 bases, with 6 bases remaining between them. Germline values: CDR1 DFQATT, CDR2 SNEGSKA (reference sequence). The CDR3 runs to 10 residues. The CDR3 DNA reads TGCAGTGCTCAGAGGGATACGCAGTATTTT. This translates into CSAQRDTQYF.

J is TRBJ2-1 and V is TRBV7-3; D is possibly TRBD1 (6 bases). Germline loops: CDR1 SGHTA, CDR2 FQGTGA. CDR3 length equals 15 residues. V dropped 2 bases and J dropped 6 bases, with 14 bases sitting between them. The DNA for the CDR3 is TGTGCCAGCAGCTTAGCTGGACAGCCGGGCAATGAGCAGTTCTTC. Its protein is CASSLAGQPGNEQFF. Full variable domain (rest looked up from reference TRBV7-3 and TRBJ2-1): GAGVSQTPSNKVTEKGKYVELRCDPISGHTALYWYRQSLGQGPEFLIYFQGTGAADDSGLPNDRFFAVRPEGSVSTLKIQRTERGDSAVYLCASSLAGQPGNEQFFGPGTRLTVL.

The rearrangement links TRBV4-2 to TRBJ2-2, with 9 bases matching TRBD2. V dropped 0 bases and J dropped 7; count of bases not matched to a gene: 12. CDR1 LGHNA and CDR2 YNFKEQ come from the germline V gene. The CDR3 loop spans 18 amino acids. This chain's CDR3 is CASSQELGWRGGYGELFF. CDR3 in DNA: TGTGCCAGCAGCCAAGAACTTGGCTGGCGGGGGGGCTACGGGGAGCTGTTTTTT.

The chain joins TRBV6-4 to TRBJ2-7; TRBD1 agrees at 11 bases. Losses at the gene ends were 3 bases for V and 5 bases for J; bases not matched to a gene: 3. The germline CDR1 and CDR2 sequences are MRHNA and SNTAGT. The CDR3 runs 14 residues. In DNA form, the CDR3 reads TGTGCCAGCAGTGAAGGACAGGGGGCGGACGAGCAGTACTTC. Amino acids: CASSEGQGADEQYF.

The V call is TRBV27, the J call TRBJ2-3; D is possibly TRBD2 (5 bases). The CDR3 spans 13 residues. V lost 5 bases to trimming and J lost 3 bases, with 9 bases between them. From germline, CDR1 is MNHEY and CDR2 SMNVEV (reference sequence). CDR3 DNA: TGTGCCAGCAGTCCGGGGTTAACAGATACGCAGTATTTT. Translation gives CASSPGLTDTQYF.

This chain connects TRBV19 to TRBJ2-1, with 10 bases identical to TRBD2. The length of the CDR3 is 17 residues. Trimming took 5 bases from V and 4 from J; bases not matched to a gene: 11. Germline assignment: CDR1 LNHDA and CDR2 SQIVND (reference sequence). CDR3 loop: CASSPSFSGGIYNEQFF. The CDR3 DNA follows: TGTGCCAGTAGTCCCTCCTTTAGCGGGGGGATATACAATGAGCAGTTCTTC.

There are a few counts of this clone. V is TRBV27 and J is TRBJ1-4, with 10 bases fitting TRBD1. The CDR3 covers 17 residues. The germline CDR1 and CDR2 sequences are MNHEY and SMNVEV (reference sequence). V shed 4 bases and J 8 bases; nucleotides not matched to a gene: 13. CDR3 protein: CASSSAPPGQGLEKLFF. CDR3 coding DNA: TGTGCCAGCAGTTCAGCGCCGCCGGGACAGGGGCTCGAAAAACTGTTTTTT.

The chain is built from TRBV7-2 and TRBJ2-5; 11 bases match TRBD2. The germline CDR1 and CDR2 sequences are SGHTA and FQGNSA. V lost 5 bases and J lost 4; bases outside the gene matches: 6. CDR3 length: 15 amino acids. The CDR3 spells CASSPLGLAAETQYF. The CDR3 DNA reads as TGTGCCAGCAGCCCCTTGGGACTAGCGGCAGAGACCCAGTACTTC.

The chain carries TRBV6-1 and TRBJ1-2; D unresolved. Germline lookup yields CDR1 MNHNS and CDR2 SASEGT. The CDR3 runs 15 residues. The ends were cut back, 2 bases at V and 3 bases at J, with 13 bases in the middle. CDR3 coding DNA: TGTGCCAGCAGTGAAAATTTTCCAGGTGACTATGGCTACACCTTC. Residues: CASSENFPGDYGYTF.

This clone was seen a single time. V usage is TRBV11-1 and J usage is TRBJ1-2; possibly TRBD1 for D (5 bases). This CDR3 is 13 amino acids long. V was trimmed by 5 bases and J by 2 bases, leaving 9 bases between them. The germline V gene encodes CDR1 SGHAT and CDR2 FQDESV (reference sequence). The CDR3, as DNA: TGTGCCAGCAGCCCGGGGGGAAACTATGGCTACACCTTC. Amino acids: CASSPGGNYGYTF.

A few counts support this clone. The rearrangement links TRBV13 to TRBJ1-5; 7 bases are a match to TRBD1. In germline, CDR1 is PRHDT, CDR2 FYEKMQ (reference sequence). The CDR3 runs to 14 residues. J gave up 5 bases and V 3 bases, and 4 bases lay outside the gene matches. The CDR3: CASSFRQGDQPQHF. The CDR3 region has the DNA TGTGCCAGCAGCTTTCGACAGGGAGATCAGCCCCAGCATTTT. The complete variable domain, with remaining parts taken from reference TRBV13 and TRBJ1-5, reads AAGVIQSPRHLIKEKRETATLKCYPIPRHDTVYWYQQGPGQDPQFLISFYEKMQSDKGSIPDRFSAQQFSDYHSELNMSSLELGDSALYFCASSFRQGDQPQHFGDGTRLSIL.

The chain has TRBV6-1 and TRBJ2-7; TRBD2 aligns across 9 bases. This CDR3 is built from 14 residues. With 8 bases clipped from V and 0 bases from J, the junction kept 5 bases outside the gene matches. CDR1 is MNHNS and CDR2 is SASEGT in the germline V gene. The CDR3 region has the DNA TGTGCCAGCCTGTCTAGCGGGGTCTCCTACGAGCAGTACTTC. It codes for CASLSSGVSYEQYF.